This entry lists 26 T cell receptor beta chains sequenced from one sample in a study of shared clonotypes between healthy human individuals. Generated by immunoSEQ multiplex PCR, the TCRdb table keeps only in-frame clones and is missing some. The repertoire includes under 200,000 clones, over 85% of them detected once, and around 0.067% sits in the top ten. The specimen was naive CD4+ T cells sorted from blood. Subset specified: CD45RA+ positively selected. These receptors all come from a woman in her twenties or thirties in good health.

This rearrangement joins TRBV19 to TRBJ2-5, with D perhaps matching TRBD1 (5 bases). Germline-derived CDR1 and CDR2 are LNHDA and SQIVND (reference sequence). This CDR3 region has 12 residues. V lost 3 bases, J lost 4 bases, and 6 bases lay in between. The CDR3 is CASSIQGETQYF. In DNA form, the CDR3 reads TGTGCCAGTAGTATTCAGGGAGAGACCCAGTACTTC.

V usage is TRBV28 and J usage is TRBJ1-1, with D possibly being TRBD1 (6 bases). The germline V gene has CDR1 MDHEN and CDR2 SYDVKM. Trimming took 10 bases from V and 0 from J, leaving 12 bases between them. The CDR3 contains 13 residues. This chain's CDR3 is CATSGELNTEAFF. The CDR3, as DNA: TGTGCCACTTCAGGGGAGTTGAACACTGAAGCTTTCTTT. The full variable domain, in which reference TRBV28 and TRBJ1-1 provide the parts outside the CDR3, is DVKVTQSSRYLVKRTGEKVFLECVQDMDHENMFWYRQDPGLGLRLIYFSYDVKMKEKGDIPEGYSVSREKKERFSLILESASTNQTSMYLCATSGELNTEAFFGQGTRLTVV.

The V and J genes are TRBV27 and TRBJ2-3, with D tentatively TRBD2 (5 bases). The V end lost 3 bases, the J end lost 2 bases, and 9 bases lay between the germline ends. The CDR3 consists of 14 residues. Germline loops: CDR1 MNHEY, CDR2 SMNVEV (reference sequence). CDR3 region: CASSLWTVTDTQYF. CDR3 DNA sequence: TGTGCCAGCAGTTTGTGGACTGTCACAGATACGCAGTATTTT.

The chain has TRBV19 and TRBJ1-4; 9 bases map to TRBD1. Trimming removed 9 bases from V and 7 bases from J; junction bases left unmatched: 6. This CDR3 has 13 residues. Germline V gene data show CDR1 as LNHDA and CDR2 as SQIVND (reference sequence). The CDR3 nucleotides are TGTGCCAGCAAGGACAGGGGCGGTGAAAAACTGTTTTTT. The encoded protein is CASKDRGGEKLFF.

CDR3 DNA: TGTGCCACCAGCAGAGGAGCGGGGTATTCTGGCCCCAGGAACACTGAAGCTTTCTTT. Translated, it gives CATSRGAGYSGPRNTEAFF. V is TRBV15 and J is TRBJ1-1; no clear D. The CDR3 length is 19 residues. With 1 base removed from V and 1 base from J, the gap between germline ends came to 22 bases. Germline V lookup: CDR1 LNHNV, CDR2 YYDKDF (reference sequence). Full variable domain (rest looked up from reference TRBV15 and TRBJ1-1): DAMVIQNPRYQVTQFGKPVTLSCSQTLNHNVMYWYQQKSSQAPKLLFHYYDKDFNNEADTPDNFQSRRPNTSFCFLDIRSPGLGDTAMYLCATSRGAGYSGPRNTEAFFGQGTRLTVV.

The chain joins TRBV30 to TRBJ2-7; perhaps TRBD2 as D (6 bases). Germline V CDR1 and CDR2: GTSNPN, SVGIG (reference sequence). Trimming took off 2 bases at V and 5 bases at J, with 7 bases between the two ends. CDR3 length: 11 amino acids. The CDR3 DNA is TGTGCCTGGAGTTCGGGAGACGAGCAGTACTTC. Protein product: CAWSSGDEQYF.

The CDR3 nucleotides read TGTGCCAGCACCCCTTGGGTCCAAGAGACCCAGTACTTC. Protein sequence: CASTPWVQETQYF. The gene calls are TRBV28 and TRBJ2-5, with D hard to call. Germline V gene sequence: CDR1 MDHEN, CDR2 SYDVKM. V lost 7 bases, J lost 1 base, and 10 bases lay in between. CDR3 size: 13 residues.

CDR3 residues: CASSSRLRGTDYHYEQYF. In DNA form, the CDR3 reads TGTGCCAGCAGTTCGCGGTTAAGGGGCACTGATTACCACTACGAGCAGTACTTC. This chain uses TRBV28 with TRBJ2-7, with D perhaps matching TRBD1 (5 bases). The germline V and J ends were trimmed by 4 bases and 3 bases, with 25 bases remaining between them. Germline V lookup: CDR1 MDHEN, CDR2 SYDVKM. This CDR3 region has 18 residues.

J is TRBJ1-2 and V is TRBV28; tentative D call: TRBD1 (6 bases). Per the germline V gene, CDR1 is MDHEN and CDR2 is SYDVKM. V gave up 6 bases and J gave up 3 bases, with 14 bases separating them. The CDR3 totals 14 residues. The CDR3 spells CASRRQRGDYGYTF. The CDR3, as DNA: TGTGCCAGCAGAAGACAGAGGGGGGACTATGGCTACACCTTC.

This chain joins TRBV5-1 and TRBJ1-1; TRBD1 aligns across 10 bases. The germline gives CDR1 SGHRS, CDR2 YFSETQ. The CDR3 length is 16 residues. V dropped 5 bases and J dropped 2; count of bases not matched to a gene: 9. The CDR3 loop reads CASRRTGGTINTEAFF. CDR3 bases: TGCGCCAGCAGGCGGACAGGGGGAACCATAAACACTGAAGCTTTCTTT.

The chain employs TRBV4-2 and TRBJ2-7, with 12 bases fitting TRBD2. The germline V gene encodes CDR1 LGHNA and CDR2 YNFKEQ. The CDR3 spans 16 residues. V trimming: 5 bases; J trimming: 1 base; junction bases outside the gene matches: 6. The CDR3 sequence is CASSLGGLAGSYEQYF. The CDR3 DNA follows: TGTGCCAGCAGCTTGGGGGGACTAGCGGGTTCCTACGAGCAGTACTTC.

The chain has TRBV19 and TRBJ2-5, with D possibly TRBD1 on 5 matching bases. The J call may not be correct, given that the DNA end is closer to TRBJ2-7. There are 14 residues in the CDR3. CDR1 is LNHDA and CDR2 is SQIVND in the germline V gene (reference sequence). CDR3 loop: CASSISRDSYEQYF. CDR3 nucleotide sequence: TGTGCCAGTAGTATTTCCAGGGATTCCTACGAGCAGTACTTC.

V gene TRBV15 combines with J gene TRBJ2-2; 8 bases align to TRBD2. V was pared by 1 base and J by 0 bases, with 7 bases of the junction left unmatched. Germline V gene data show CDR1 as LNHNV and CDR2 as YYDKDF (reference sequence). The CDR3 length is 18 residues. CDR3 protein: CATSRGNSGKANTGELFF. CDR3 bases: TGTGCCACCAGCAGAGGGAATAGCGGGAAGGCGAACACCGGGGAGCTGTTTTTT.

The rearrangement joins TRBV27 to TRBJ2-5; the match to TRBD2 covers 12 bases. The J call is doubtful: the DNA matches TRBJ2-7 better. This CDR3 region has 14 residues. Germline-derived CDR1 and CDR2 are MNHEY and SMNVEV (reference sequence). The CDR3 is CASSGLAGYYEQYF. CDR3 sequence (DNA): TGTGCCAGCAGTGGACTAGCGGGGTACTACGAGCAGTACTTC.

The chain carries TRBV5-5 and TRBJ1-1; D is possibly TRBD1 (5 bases). Germline values: CDR1 SGHKS, CDR2 YYEKEE (reference sequence). This CDR3 has 15 amino acids. V was trimmed by 4 bases and J by 3 bases, leaving 16 bases between them. CDR3 loop: CASSPPRGAHTEAFF. The CDR3 bases are TGTGCCAGCAGCCCGCCCCGGGGCGCGCACACTGAAGCTTTCTTT.

The rearrangement links TRBV10-2 to TRBJ2-1; maybe TRBD2 (6 bases). The CDR3 is 15 residues long. V dropped 2 bases and J dropped 5 bases, with 13 bases sitting between them. CDR1 is WSHSY and CDR2 is SAAADI in the germline V gene. CDR3 amino acids: CASSETAGTDNEQFF. In DNA form, the CDR3 reads TGCGCCAGCAGTGAGACCGCGGGAACCGACAATGAGCAGTTCTTC.

This clone appeared a single time. V usage is TRBV7-9 and J usage is TRBJ2-3, with a weak D call TRBD2 (5 bases). This CDR3 spans 15 amino acids. The germline CDR1 and CDR2 sequences are SEHNR and FQNEAQ (reference sequence). V lost 4 bases, J lost 10 bases, and 21 bases lay in between. The CDR3 DNA follows: TGTGCCAGCAGCTCCTATCGGGGATCGAGTCTGTCGCAGTATTTT. As protein: CASSSYRGSSLSQYF.

Comment on this clone: One junction end disagrees with the germline gene, perhaps due to a read error. The chain carries TRBV6-6 and TRBJ2-7; 7 bases are a match to TRBD1. CDR3 length equals 13 residues. CDR1 is MNHNY, CDR2 SVGAGI, per germline (reference sequence). The CDR3, as DNA: TGTGCCAGCAGTCCCGGGACAGCATACGTGCAGTACTTC. Its translation is CASSPGTAYVQYF.

The chain's CDR3 is CASSPSGLRGTGELFF. The DNA for the CDR3 is TGTGCCAGCTCACCATCCGGACTTAGGGGCACCGGGGAGCTGTTTTTT. The chain joins TRBV18 to TRBJ2-2, with D perhaps assigned TRBD1 or TRBD2 (5 bases each). The CDR3 is made up of 16 amino acids. V lost 2 bases to trimming and J lost 4 bases, with 14 bases between them. The germline CDR1 and CDR2 sequences are KGHSH and LQKENI.

J is TRBJ2-5 and V is TRBV28; TRBD1 agrees at 8 bases. The end of the DNA fits TRBJ2-7 better, so the J call may be wrong. The CDR3 has 14 residues. CDR1 and CDR2 (germline): MDHEN, SYDVKM. CDR3 region: CASSLRTGPYEQYF. DNA for the CDR3: TGTGCCAGCAGTCTACGGACAGGGCCCTACGAGCAGTACTTC.

This clone appeared once. This chain connects TRBV6-4 to TRBJ2-7; perhaps TRBD1 as D (6 bases). This CDR3 spans 13 amino acids. V was trimmed by 6 bases and J by 1 base, leaving 10 bases between them. Germline V gene data show CDR1 as MRHNA and CDR2 as SNTAGT. The CDR3 DNA reads TGTGCCAGCAGGCAAGGACAGTCCTACGAGCAGTACTTC. Its translation: CASRQGQSYEQYF.

The chain has TRBV19 and TRBJ1-1; D unresolved. The CDR3 totals 14 residues. Trimming removed 6 bases at V and 0 bases at J, with 11 bases between. The V gene's germline CDR1 is LNHDA and CDR2 SQIVND (reference sequence). The CDR3 bases are TGTGCCAGTAGCCTAGTCCTAATGAACACTGAAGCTTTCTTT. It translates to CASSLVLMNTEAFF.

The V gene is TRBV9, the J gene TRBJ1-4; TRBD1 agrees at 7 bases. The V and J ends lost 7 bases and 4 bases, in that order; junction bases with no gene match: 13. Looked up from germline, CDR1 is SGDLS and CDR2 is YYNGEE. There are 16 residues in the CDR3. CDR3 nucleotide sequence: TGTGCCAGCGGACCCGCCCCTCAGGGGGGTAATGAAAAACTGTTTTTT. Its translation is CASGPAPQGGNEKLFF.

This chain links TRBV7-3 with TRBJ2-1; D is possibly TRBD2 (5 bases). The CDR3 totals 13 residues. Germline CDR1 reads SGHTA; CDR2 reads FQGTGA. With 5 bases removed from V and 7 bases from J, the gap between germline ends came to 12 bases. The CDR3 bases are TGTGCCAGCAGCCCTCCCCGGGGAAATGAGCAGTTCTTC. Translating gives CASSPPRGNEQFF.

The chain is built from TRBV7-3 and TRBJ1-5; D is ambiguous. Germline CDR1 reads SGHTA; CDR2 reads FQGTGA. The CDR3 runs 13 residues. Deletions cut 2 bases from V and 4 bases from J, with 6 bases between. The CDR3 loop is CASSLGLNQPQHF. For the CDR3, the DNA is TGTGCCAGCAGCTTAGGACTGAATCAGCCCCAGCATTTT.

Comment on this clone: The sample contains more than one DNA sequence encoding this CDR3. This chain links TRBV7-9 with TRBJ2-7; 10 nucleotides agree with TRBD1. Germline CDR1 and CDR2: SEHNR and FQNEAQ (reference sequence). Trimming removed 5 bases from V and 1 base from J; junction bases left unmatched: 5. The CDR3 covers 15 residues. The CDR3 nucleotides read TGTGCCAGCAGCCGTCCGGGACAGGGGTCCTACGAGCAGTACTTC. The encoded protein is CASSRPGQGSYEQYF.